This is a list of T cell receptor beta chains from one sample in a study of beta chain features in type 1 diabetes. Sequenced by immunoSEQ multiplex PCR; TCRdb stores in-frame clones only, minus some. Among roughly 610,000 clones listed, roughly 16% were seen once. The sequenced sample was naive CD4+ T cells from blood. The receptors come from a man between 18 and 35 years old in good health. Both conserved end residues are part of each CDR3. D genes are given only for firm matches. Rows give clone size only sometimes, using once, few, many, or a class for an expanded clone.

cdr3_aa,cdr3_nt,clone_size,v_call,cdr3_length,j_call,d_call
CASSFARDRDTQYF,TGTGCCAGCAGCTTTGCGCGAGACAGAGATACGCAGTATTTT,few,TRBV5-6,14,TRBJ2-3,NA
CSVRGGFSGNTIYF,TGCAGCGTGAGGGGTGGTTTCTCTGGAAACACCATATATTTT,few,TRBV29-1,14,TRBJ1-3,NA
CASSWGTAGNEQFF,TGTGCCAGCAGTTGGGGGACAGCCGGCAATGAGCAGTTCTTC,few,TRBV6-5,14,TRBJ2-1,TRBD1
CASSLQGIGNTIYF,TGTGCCAGCAGCTTACAGGGAATTGGAAACACCATATATTTT,NA,TRBV7-3,14,TRBJ1-3,NA
CASSAQMNTEAFF,TGTGCCAGCAGTGCACAAATGAACACTGAAGCTTTCTTT,NA,TRBV25-1,13,TRBJ1-1,NA
CASSLTNSGNTEAFF,TGTGCCAGCAGCTTAACGAACTCAGGGAACACTGAAGCTTTCTTT,few,TRBV7-3,15,TRBJ1-1,NA
CASSLFVVGGYNEQFF,TGTGCCAGCAGCTTGTTCGTAGTAGGGGGTTACAATGAGCAGTTCTTC,few,TRBV5-4,16,TRBJ2-1,NA
CASSQFPGQGNIYEQYF,TGTGCCAGCAGCCAGTTCCCGGGACAGGGGAATATCTACGAGCAGTACTTC,few,TRBV14,17,TRBJ2-7,TRBD1
CASSARVNEKLFF,TGCGCCAGCAGCGCTAGGGTTAATGAAAAACTGTTTTTT,NA,TRBV4-1,13,TRBJ1-4,NA
CASSATGGTEAFF,TGTGCCAGCAGCGCCACAGGGGGAACTGAAGCTTTCTTT,few,TRBV7-9,13,TRBJ1-1,TRBD1
CASSLSPRGTDTQYF,TGTGCCAGCAGCTTATCCCCCAGGGGCACAGATACGCAGTATTTT,few,TRBV7-2,15,TRBJ2-3,NA
CAIRGTIEETQYF,TGTGCCATCCGGGGGACAATAGAAGAGACCCAGTACTTC,NA,TRBV10-3,13,TRBJ2-5,NA
CAVQLPEGNYGYTF,TGTGCCGTACAACTCCCAGAAGGAAATTATGGCTACACCTTC,once,TRBV28,14,TRBJ1-2,NA
CASSLSRGTGSYYGYTF,TGTGCCAGCAGTTTGTCCCGGGGGACAGGGAGCTACTATGGCTACACCTTC,NA,TRBV27,17,TRBJ1-2,TRBD1
CASRDGDEQYF,TGTGCCAGCAGGGATGGTGACGAGCAGTACTTC,NA,TRBV6-5,11,TRBJ2-7,NA
CAISESNRDNEKLFF,TGTGCCATCAGTGAGTCGAATAGGGATAATGAAAAACTGTTTTTT,many,TRBV10-3,15,TRBJ1-4,NA
CASSQGQGGGQPQHF,TGTGCCAGCAGCCAAGGACAGGGTGGGGGACAGCCCCAGCATTTT,few,TRBV27,15,TRBJ1-5,TRBD1
CASSPAPPRGGASGRTDTQYF,TGTGCTAGCAGCCCCGCGCCCCCGCGCGGGGGGGCCTCAGGTCGCACAGATACGCAGTATTTT,few,TRBV7-7,21,TRBJ2-3,TRBD2
CASSYEDGREVDTQYF,TGTGCCAGCAGTTACGAGGACGGGAGGGAAGTAGATACGCAGTATTTT,few,TRBV6-5,16,TRBJ2-3,TRBD2
CASSLPGFRRNETQYF,TGTGCCAGCAGTTTACCAGGGTTTAGGAGGAACGAGACCCAGTACTTC,few,TRBV28,16,TRBJ2-5,NA
CASSLMGQGNGYTF,TGTGCCAGCAGTTTAATGGGACAGGGAAATGGCTACACCTTC,few,TRBV27,14,TRBJ1-2,TRBD1
CASTARGLEQPQHF,TGTGCCAGCACCGCGAGGGGTTTAGAACAGCCCCAGCATTTT,NA,TRBV28,14,TRBJ1-5,NA
CASSQVGTSGAYEQYF,TGTGCCAGCAGCCAAGTGGGGACTAGCGGGGCTTACGAGCAGTACTTC,few,TRBV4-2,16,TRBJ2-7,TRBD2
CASSSRRRDPRVETQYF,TGTGCCAGCAGCTCGCGACGGAGGGACCCCCGGGTGGAGACCCAGTACTTC,NA,TRBV7-2,17,TRBJ2-5,NA
CAISDGTTNIQYF,TGTGCCATCAGTGATGGGACGACGAACATTCAGTACTTC,many,TRBV10-3,13,TRBJ2-4,NA
CASRYRDRATEAFF,TGCGCCAGCAGGTATCGCGACAGGGCGACTGAAGCTTTCTTT,NA,TRBV5-1,14,TRBJ1-1,TRBD1
CASSKHPGPGTEAFF,TGTGCCAGCAGCAAACATCCGGGACCCGGAACTGAAGCTTTCTTT,few,TRBV7-2,15,TRBJ1-1,NA
CAWRYQGLLGANVLTF,TGTGCCTGGAGATACCAGGGGCTGTTGGGGGCCAACGTCCTGACTTTC,few,TRBV30,16,TRBJ2-6,NA
CASSYGLVYEQYF,TGTGCCAGCAGTTACGGACTAGTCTACGAGCAGTACTTC,few,TRBV6-5,13,TRBJ2-7,TRBD2
CASSRQDTEAFF,TGTGCCAGCAGCCGACAGGACACTGAAGCTTTCTTT,few,TRBV9,12,TRBJ1-1,NA
CASSRRRGIQETQYF,TGTGCCAGCAGCCGTCGGCGGGGGATCCAAGAGACCCAGTACTTC,few,TRBV14,15,TRBJ2-5,TRBD2
CASSPGTGAYNEQFF,TGTGCCAGTAGCCCCGGGACAGGGGCCTACAATGAGCAGTTCTTC,many,TRBV19,15,TRBJ2-1,TRBD1
CASSYSREQPQHF,TGTGCCAGCAGTTACTCCAGGGAACAGCCCCAGCATTTT,NA,TRBV6-5,13,TRBJ1-5,NA
CASSSDRGTEAFF,TGTGCCAGTAGTAGCGACAGGGGCACTGAAGCTTTCTTT,few,TRBV19,13,TRBJ1-1,TRBD1
CASSQLRDTPYEQYF,TGTGCCAGCAGCCAACTCCGGGACACCCCCTACGAGCAGTACTTC,NA,TRBV6-6,15,TRBJ2-7,NA
CASSSHRNTEAFF,TGTGCCAGCAGCTCCCACAGGAACACTGAAGCTTTCTTT,few,TRBV7-3,13,TRBJ1-1,NA
CASSRRGQVNTEAFF,TGTGCCAGCAGCCGGAGGGGACAAGTGAACACTGAAGCTTTCTTT,NA,TRBV9,15,TRBJ1-1,NA
CASSLAGTDNYGYTF,TGCGCCAGCAGCTTGGCTGGGACAGACAACTATGGCTACACCTTC,few,TRBV5-1,15,TRBJ1-2,TRBD1
CASGKGNTEAFF,TGTGCCAGCGGAAAAGGGAACACTGAAGCTTTCTTT,NA,TRBV25-1,12,TRBJ1-1,NA
CASSPGWTSNEQFF,TGTGCCAGCAGCCCGGGCTGGACCTCGAATGAGCAGTTCTTC,NA,TRBV7-8,14,TRBJ2-1,NA
CASSLARGAGTEAFF,TGTGCCAGCAGCTTGGCCAGGGGCGCAGGTACTGAAGCTTTCTTT,few,TRBV5-6,15,TRBJ1-1,NA
CASSFPRLSTDTQYF,TGTGCCAGCAGCTTCCCCAGACTTAGCACAGATACGCAGTATTTT,few,TRBV7-9,15,TRBJ2-3,NA
CASKSPGKTYNEQFF,TGTGCCAGCAAGAGTCCCGGGAAGACCTACAATGAGCAGTTCTTC,NA,TRBV6-1,15,TRBJ2-1,NA
CASSSPNGLAGGPKEQYF,TGTGCCAGCAGCTCCCCGAATGGACTAGCGGGGGGGCCGAAGGAGCAGTACTTC,NA,TRBV7-2,18,TRBJ2-7,TRBD2
CATSKTGGIFGTEAFF,TGTGCCACCAGCAAGACAGGGGGAATATTTGGCACTGAAGCTTTCTTT,few,TRBV15,16,TRBJ1-1,TRBD1
CASSPGTVQETQYF,TGTGCCAGCAGTCCTGGGACAGTACAAGAGACCCAGTACTTC,NA,TRBV28,14,TRBJ2-5,TRBD1
CASSLVSRGYNEQFF,TGTGCCAGCAGCTTAGTTAGCAGGGGCTACAATGAGCAGTTCTTC,few,TRBV7-8,15,TRBJ2-1,NA
CASTPRGGATDTQYF,TGTGCCAGCACCCCGCGCGGGGGGGCGACAGATACGCAGTATTTT,few,TRBV28,15,TRBJ2-3,TRBD2
CASSKGGQGGGYTF,TGTGCCAGCAGCAAAGGGGGACAGGGAGGAGGCTACACCTTC,few,TRBV21-1,14,TRBJ1-2,NA
CASRASSYNEQFF,TGTGCCAGCAGGGCAAGCTCCTACAATGAGCAGTTCTTC,few,TRBV28,13,TRBJ2-1,NA
CASSPDGPFGEQYF,TGTGCCAGCAGCCCGGACGGACCCTTTGGGGAGCAGTACTTC,NA,TRBV6-5,14,TRBJ2-7,NA
CASSQESGGSSYNSPLHF,TGCGCCAGCAGCCAAGAATCAGGTGGGAGCTCCTATAATTCACCCCTCCACTTT,few,TRBV4-3,18,TRBJ1-6,NA
CASSEGLAGGLETQYF,TGTGCCAGCAGCGAGGGACTAGCGGGAGGGTTAGAGACCCAGTACTTC,few,TRBV9,16,TRBJ2-5,TRBD2
CASSGGSPGNEQFF,TGTGCTAGCAGTGGGGGGTCCCCCGGCAATGAGCAGTTCTTC,NA,TRBV7-7,14,TRBJ2-1,NA